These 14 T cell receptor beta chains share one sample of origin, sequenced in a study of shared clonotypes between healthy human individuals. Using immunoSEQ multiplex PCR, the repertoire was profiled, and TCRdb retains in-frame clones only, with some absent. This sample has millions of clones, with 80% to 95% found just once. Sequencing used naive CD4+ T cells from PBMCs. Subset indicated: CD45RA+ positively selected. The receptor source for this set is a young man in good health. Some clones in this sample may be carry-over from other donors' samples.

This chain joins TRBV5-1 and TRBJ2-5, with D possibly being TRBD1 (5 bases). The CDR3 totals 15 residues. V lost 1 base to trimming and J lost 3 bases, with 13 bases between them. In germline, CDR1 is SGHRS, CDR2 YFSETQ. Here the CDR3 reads CASSLIPGAEETQYF. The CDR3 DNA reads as TGCGCCAGCAGCTTGATACCTGGGGCAGAAGAGACCCAGTACTTC.

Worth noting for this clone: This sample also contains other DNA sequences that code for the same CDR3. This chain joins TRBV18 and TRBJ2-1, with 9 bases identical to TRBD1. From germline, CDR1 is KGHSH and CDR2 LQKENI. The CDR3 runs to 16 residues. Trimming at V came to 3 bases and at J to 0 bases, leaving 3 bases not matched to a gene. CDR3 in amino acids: CASSPGQGSSYNEQFF. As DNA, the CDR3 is TGTGCCAGCTCACCGGGACAGGGTAGCTCCTACAATGAGCAGTTCTTC.

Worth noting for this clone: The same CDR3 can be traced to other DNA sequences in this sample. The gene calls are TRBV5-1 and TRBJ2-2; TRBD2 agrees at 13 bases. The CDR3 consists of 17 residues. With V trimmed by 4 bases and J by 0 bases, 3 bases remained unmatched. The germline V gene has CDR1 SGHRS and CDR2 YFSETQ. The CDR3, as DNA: TGCGCCAGCAGCCAGGGACTAGCGGGGACGAACACCGGGGAGCTGTTTTTT. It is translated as CASSQGLAGTNTGELFF.

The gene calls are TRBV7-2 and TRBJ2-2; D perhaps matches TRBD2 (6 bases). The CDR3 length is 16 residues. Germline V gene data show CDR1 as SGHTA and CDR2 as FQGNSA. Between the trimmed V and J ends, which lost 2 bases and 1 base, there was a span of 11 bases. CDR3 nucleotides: TGTGCCAGCAGCTTACGCGGGGCAGGGAACACCGGGGAGCTGTTTTTT. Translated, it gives CASSLRGAGNTGELFF.

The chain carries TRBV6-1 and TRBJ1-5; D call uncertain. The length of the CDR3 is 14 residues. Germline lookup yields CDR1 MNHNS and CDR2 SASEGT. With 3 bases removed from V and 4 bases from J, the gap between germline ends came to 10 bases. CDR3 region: CASSERPINQPQHF. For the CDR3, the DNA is TGTGCCAGCAGTGAGCGGCCGATAAATCAGCCCCAGCATTTT.

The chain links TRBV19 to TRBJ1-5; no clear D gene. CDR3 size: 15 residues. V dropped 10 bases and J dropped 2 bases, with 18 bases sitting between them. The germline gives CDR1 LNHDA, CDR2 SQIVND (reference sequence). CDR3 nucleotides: TGTGCCACCCAAGACCGGACGAGCGGCAATCAGCCCCAGCATTTT. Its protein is CATQDRTSGNQPQHF.

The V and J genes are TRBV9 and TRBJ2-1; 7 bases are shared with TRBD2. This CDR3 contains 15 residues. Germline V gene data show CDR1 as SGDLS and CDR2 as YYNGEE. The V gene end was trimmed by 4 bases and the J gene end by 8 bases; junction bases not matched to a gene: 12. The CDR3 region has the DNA TGTGCCAGCAGCCCCCTGCCTAGCGGAATGGATGAGCAGTTCTTC. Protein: CASSPLPSGMDEQFF. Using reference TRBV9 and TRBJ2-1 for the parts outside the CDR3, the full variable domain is DSGVTQTPKHLITATGQRVTLRCSPRSGDLSVYWYQQSLDQGLQFLIQYYNGEERAKGNILERFSAQQFPDLHSELNLSSLELGDSALYFCASSPLPSGMDEQFFGPGTRLTVL.

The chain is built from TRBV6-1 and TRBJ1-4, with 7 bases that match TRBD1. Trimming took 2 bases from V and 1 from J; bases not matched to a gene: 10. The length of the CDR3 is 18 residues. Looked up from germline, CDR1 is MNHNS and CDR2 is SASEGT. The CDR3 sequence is CASSERWEGAVTNEKLFF. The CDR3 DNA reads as TGTGCCAGCAGTGAACGGTGGGAGGGGGCAGTAACTAATGAAAAACTGTTTTTT.

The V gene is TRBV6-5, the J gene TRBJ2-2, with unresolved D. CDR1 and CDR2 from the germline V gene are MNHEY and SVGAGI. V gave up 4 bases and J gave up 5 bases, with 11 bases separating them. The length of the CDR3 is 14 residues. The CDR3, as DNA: TGTGCCAGCAGTTTGCCGGTGCAAACCGGGGAGCTGTTTTTT. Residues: CASSLPVQTGELFF.

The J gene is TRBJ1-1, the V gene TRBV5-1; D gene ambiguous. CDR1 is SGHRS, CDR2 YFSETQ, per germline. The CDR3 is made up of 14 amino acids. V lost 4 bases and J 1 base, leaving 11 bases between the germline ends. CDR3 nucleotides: TGCGCCAGCAGCCCGGCCCGGACGAACACTGAAGCTTTCTTT. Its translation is CASSPARTNTEAFF.

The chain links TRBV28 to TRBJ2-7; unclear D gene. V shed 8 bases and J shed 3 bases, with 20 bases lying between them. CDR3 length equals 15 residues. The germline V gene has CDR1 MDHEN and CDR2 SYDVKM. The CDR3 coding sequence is TGTGCCAGCTGCCGGCCGCAGACGCTCATCTACGAGCAGTACTTC. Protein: CASCRPQTLIYEQYF.

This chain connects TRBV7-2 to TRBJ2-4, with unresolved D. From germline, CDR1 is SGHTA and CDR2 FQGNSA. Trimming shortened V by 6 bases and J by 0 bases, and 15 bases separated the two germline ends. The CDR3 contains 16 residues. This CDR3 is CASSPAPLRAKNIQYF. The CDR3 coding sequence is TGTGCCAGCAGTCCCGCGCCACTTCGAGCCAAAAACATTCAGTACTTC.

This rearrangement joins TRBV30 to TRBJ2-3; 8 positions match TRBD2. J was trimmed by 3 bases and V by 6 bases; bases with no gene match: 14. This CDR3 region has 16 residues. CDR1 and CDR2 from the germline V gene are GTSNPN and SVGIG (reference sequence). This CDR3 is CACPRVRAGETDTQYF. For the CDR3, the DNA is TGTGCCTGCCCCCGGGTCCGAGCGGGAGAAACAGATACGCAGTATTTT.

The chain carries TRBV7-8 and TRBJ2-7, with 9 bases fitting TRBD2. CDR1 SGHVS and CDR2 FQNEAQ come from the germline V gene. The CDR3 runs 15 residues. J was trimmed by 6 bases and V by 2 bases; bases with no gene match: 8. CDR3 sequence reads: CASSLRREGLSEQYF. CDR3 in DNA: TGTGCCAGCAGCTTACGGCGGGAGGGCCTGAGCGAGCAGTACTTC.